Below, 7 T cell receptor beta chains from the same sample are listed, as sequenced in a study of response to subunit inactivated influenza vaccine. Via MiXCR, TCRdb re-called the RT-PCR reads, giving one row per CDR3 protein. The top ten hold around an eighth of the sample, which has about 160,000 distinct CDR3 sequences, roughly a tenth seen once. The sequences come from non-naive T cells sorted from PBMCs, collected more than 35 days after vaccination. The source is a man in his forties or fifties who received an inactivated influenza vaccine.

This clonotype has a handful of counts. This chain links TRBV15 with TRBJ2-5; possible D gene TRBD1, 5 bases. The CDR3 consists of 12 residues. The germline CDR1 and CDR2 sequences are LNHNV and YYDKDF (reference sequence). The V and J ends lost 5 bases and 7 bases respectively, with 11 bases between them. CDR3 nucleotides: TGTGCCACCAGCGACTTGGGGCCGACCCAGTACTTC. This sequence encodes CATSDLGPTQYF.

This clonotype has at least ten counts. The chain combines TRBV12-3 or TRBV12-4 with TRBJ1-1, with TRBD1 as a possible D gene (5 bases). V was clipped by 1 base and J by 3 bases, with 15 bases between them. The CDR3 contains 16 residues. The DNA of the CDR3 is TGTGCCAGCAGTTTAGGAAGGGGTCGGTGGGACACTGAAGCTTTCTTT. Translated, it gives CASSLGRGRWDTEAFF.

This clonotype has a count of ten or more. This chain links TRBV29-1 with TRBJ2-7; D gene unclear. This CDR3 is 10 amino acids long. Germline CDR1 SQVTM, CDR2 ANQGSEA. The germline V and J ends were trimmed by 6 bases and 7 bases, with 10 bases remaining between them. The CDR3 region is CSVQTYEQYF. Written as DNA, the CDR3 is TGCAGCGTCCAAACGTATGAGCAGTACTTC.

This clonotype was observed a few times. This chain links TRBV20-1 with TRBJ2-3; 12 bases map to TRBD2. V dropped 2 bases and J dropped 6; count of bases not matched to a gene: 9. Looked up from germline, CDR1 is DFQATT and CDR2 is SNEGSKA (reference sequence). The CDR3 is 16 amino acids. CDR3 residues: CSARPTSGGSPDTQYF. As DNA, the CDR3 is TGCAGTGCTAGACCGACTAGCGGGGGATCCCCGGATACGCAGTATTTT.

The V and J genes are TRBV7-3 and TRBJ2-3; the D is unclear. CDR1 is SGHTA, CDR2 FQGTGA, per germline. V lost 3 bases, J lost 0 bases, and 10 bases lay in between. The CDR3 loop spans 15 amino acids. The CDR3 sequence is CASSFQATSTDTQYF. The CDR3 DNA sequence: TGTGCCAGCAGCTTCCAGGCGACTAGCACAGATACGCAGTATTTT.

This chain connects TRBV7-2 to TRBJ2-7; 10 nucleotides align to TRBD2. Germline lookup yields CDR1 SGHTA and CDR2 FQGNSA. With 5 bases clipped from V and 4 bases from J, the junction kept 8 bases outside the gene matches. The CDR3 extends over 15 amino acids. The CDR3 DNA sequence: TGTGCCAGCAGCGTAAGCGGGGGGGCAGGTTACGAGCAGTACTTC. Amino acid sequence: CASSVSGGAGYEQYF. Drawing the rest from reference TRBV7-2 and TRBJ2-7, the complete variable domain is GAGVSQSPSNKVTEKGKDVELRCDPISGHTALYWYRQSLGQGLEFLIYFQGNSAPDKSGLPSDRFSAERTGGSVSTLTIQRTQQEDSAVYLCASSVSGGAGYEQYFGPGTRLTVT.

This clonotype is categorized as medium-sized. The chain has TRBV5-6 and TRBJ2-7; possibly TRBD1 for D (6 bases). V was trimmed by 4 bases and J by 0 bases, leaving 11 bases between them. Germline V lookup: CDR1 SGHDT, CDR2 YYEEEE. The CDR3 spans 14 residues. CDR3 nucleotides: TGTGCCAGCAGCCCGGACAGACGCTCCTACGAGCAGTACTTC. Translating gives CASSPDRRSYEQYF.